This entry lists 15 T cell receptor beta chains sequenced from one sample in a study of identifying expanded T cells in peripheral blood. Sequenced by immunoSEQ multiplex PCR; TCRdb stores in-frame clones only, minus some. The top ten clones hold about 8.6% of a sample with 110,000 or so clones, around 89% of them seen once. Material: blood. These receptors were taken from a person between 18 and 75 years old in good health.

This clone occurred once. The chain joins TRBV25-1 to TRBJ2-7, with 7 bases fitting TRBD1. Germline-derived CDR1 and CDR2 are MGHDK and SYGVNS. Losses at the gene ends were 4 bases for V and 6 bases for J; bases not matched to a gene: 6. The CDR3 totals 13 residues. The CDR3: CASSGQGSSEQYF. The CDR3 DNA sequence: TGTGCCAGCAGTGGACAGGGTTCTAGCGAGCAGTACTTC.

The CDR3: CASSLIDSNTGELFF. The CDR3 nucleotides are TGTGCCAGCAGCTTAATAGACAGCAACACCGGGGAGCTGTTTTTT. This chain links TRBV7-6 with TRBJ2-2; D may be TRBD1 (5 bases). The CDR3 has 15 amino acids. The germline V and J ends were trimmed by 2 bases and 2 bases, with 9 bases remaining between them. Per the germline V gene, CDR1 is SGHVS and CDR2 is FNYEAQ.

This clone was observed a single time. V is TRBV18 and J is TRBJ1-4; D might be TRBD1 (5 bases). V dropped 4 bases and J dropped 2 bases, with 17 bases sitting between them. From germline, CDR1 is KGHSH and CDR2 LQKENI. The CDR3 sequence is 17 residues long. The CDR3 sequence: CASSLRAWGTTNEKLFF. The CDR3 nucleotides are TGTGCCAGCTCACTCCGGGCGTGGGGCACGACTAATGAAAAACTGTTTTTT. The whole variable domain, remainder taken from reference TRBV18 and TRBJ1-4, is NAGVMQNPRHLVRRRGQEARLRCSPMKGHSHVYWYRQLPEEGLKFMVYLQKENIIDESGMPKERFSAEFPKEGPSILRIQQVVRGDSAAYFCASSLRAWGTTNEKLFFGSGTQLSVL.

The rearrangement links TRBV27 to TRBJ2-4; D may be TRBD2 (6 bases). CDR1 is MNHEY and CDR2 is SMNVEV in the germline V gene (reference sequence). There are 16 residues in the CDR3. Trimming pared 3 bases from V and 3 bases from J, leaving 15 bases between. CDR3 in amino acids: CASSFGGEVYKNIQYF. In DNA, the CDR3 is TGTGCCAGCAGTTTTGGAGGGGAGGTCTACAAAAACATTCAGTACTTC.

The chain joins TRBV7-8 to TRBJ2-1, with D uncertain. This CDR3 comprises 14 residues. Trimming took 8 bases from V and 0 from J, leaving 11 bases between them. Germline lookup yields CDR1 SGHVS and CDR2 FQNEAQ. CDR3: CASEESSSYNEQFF. The CDR3 nucleotides are TGTGCCAGCGAGGAAAGTAGCTCCTACAATGAGCAGTTCTTC.

V gene TRBV5-1 combines with J gene TRBJ2-3; D is unclear. Germline V gene lookup returns CDR1 SGHRS and CDR2 YFSETQ. Trimming took off 0 bases at V and 0 bases at J, with 14 bases between the two ends. CDR3 size: 17 residues. Here the CDR3 reads CASSLEPSVGSTDTQYF. The CDR3 bases are TGCGCCAGCAGCTTGGAGCCGTCTGTGGGGAGCACAGATACGCAGTATTTT.

The chain joins TRBV6-1 to TRBJ2-2, with 8 bases aligning to TRBD2. J was trimmed by 0 bases and V by 8 bases; bases with no gene match: 5. Per the germline V gene, CDR1 is MNHNS and CDR2 is SASEGT. CDR3 size: 15 residues. CDR3 nucleotides: TGTGCCAGCCGGGGGGGCCGATCGAACACCGGGGAGCTGTTTTTT. Residues: CASRGGRSNTGELFF.

The V gene is TRBV7-2, the J gene TRBJ2-5; 8 nucleotides agree with TRBD2. Trimming removed 3 bases from V and 3 bases from J; junction bases left unmatched: 9. CDR1 and CDR2 (germline): SGHTA, FQGNSA. CDR3 length: 16 amino acids. CDR3 sequence: CASSLSLAGPEETQYF. The DNA of the CDR3 is TGTGCCAGCAGCTTGTCATTAGCGGGACCCGAAGAGACCCAGTACTTC.

The chain uses TRBV30 and TRBJ1-2, with a possible D match to TRBD1 (6 bases). Trimming pared 2 bases from V and 1 base from J, leaving 11 bases between. Germline V gene data show CDR1 as GTSNPN and CDR2 as SVGIG (reference sequence). The CDR3 sequence is 14 residues long. The CDR3 spells CAWSPDSRNYGYTF. The CDR3 nucleotides are TGTGCCTGGAGTCCGGACAGCCGTAACTATGGCTACACCTTC.

This clone was seen only once. The V call is TRBV6-1, the J call TRBJ2-7; D possibly corresponds to TRBD1 (5 bases). CDR3 length: 16 residues. The V and J ends lost 2 bases and 2 bases respectively, with 16 bases between them. Germline CDR1 reads MNHNS; CDR2 reads SASEGT. CDR3 DNA sequence: TGTGCCAGCAGTGAACATACACCTAGACAGCCCTACGAGCAGTACTTC. It translates to CASSEHTPRQPYEQYF.

The chain has TRBV19 and TRBJ1-1; 7 bases map to TRBD1. Germline CDR1 reads LNHDA; CDR2 reads SQIVND (reference sequence). V lost 4 bases and J lost 3; bases outside the gene matches: 5. This CDR3 has 14 amino acids. The CDR3 bases are TGTGCCAGTAGTAAACAGGGGTTTCACACTGAAGCTTTCTTT. This encodes CASSKQGFHTEAFF.

The sample holds one count of this clone. The CDR3 nucleotides read TGTGCCATCAGTGAGTCGACAGGCACAGATACGCAGTATTTT. Its translation: CAISESTGTDTQYF. The V gene is TRBV10-3, the J gene TRBJ2-3; D is possibly TRBD1 (5 bases). The CDR3 runs to 14 residues. V lost 0 bases and J lost 1, with 5 bases in between. Germline CDR1 reads ENHRY; CDR2 reads SYGVKD.

J is TRBJ1-5 and V is TRBV6-5, with D possibly matching TRBD1 (6 bases). Between the trimmed V and J ends, which lost 6 bases and 5 bases, there was a span of 17 bases. Germline CDR1 reads MNHEY; CDR2 reads SVGAGI. The CDR3 contains 15 residues. DNA for the CDR3: TGTGCCAGCAGCGACGGGGGCAGGCTCGATCAGCCCCAGCATTTT. This encodes CASSDGGRLDQPQHF.

This chain connects TRBV19 to TRBJ1-1; TRBD1 aligns across 8 bases. Germline assignment: CDR1 LNHDA and CDR2 SQIVND (reference sequence). After removal of 5 bases from V and 4 bases from J, the junction contained 6 bases not matched to a gene. The CDR3 sequence is 14 residues long. The CDR3 region has the DNA TGTGCCAGTAGTCCCGACAGGGGAGGCACTGAAGCTTTCTTT. It is translated as CASSPDRGGTEAFF.

The CDR3 spells CASSPEQGRNEKLFF. CDR3 DNA sequence: TGTGCCAGCTCACCGGAACAGGGGCGGAACGAAAAACTGTTTTTT. The J gene is TRBJ1-4, the V gene TRBV18; 7 bases match TRBD1. The ends lost 3 bases at V and 8 bases at J; junction bases unmatched: 9. Germline V gives CDR1 KGHSH, CDR2 LQKENI. This CDR3 has 15 amino acids.